This T cell receptor (beta chain) was recorded in a study of blood T cell repertoires in COVID-19. At the level of the study: The analysed material was cDNA or gDNA that came from T cells, B-cell-depleted T cells, or PBMCs.

With 1 base removed from V and 0 bases from J, the gap between germline ends came to 10 bases. This CDR3 comprises 16 residues. From germline, CDR1 is SGHTA and CDR2 FQGNSA. Under the authors' procedure: Estimation of nucleated cell counts relied on the amplification of reference gene primers. The repertoire was sequenced with immunoSEQ multiplex PCR; TCRdb's copy has only in-frame clones and lacks some. That table gives V, J and clone size, and the DNA gave D and trimming. The sample holds more than 150,000 clones, nearly 90% seen once. This sequence originates from a man in his fifties or sixties with acute or convalescent COVID-19. V usage is TRBV7-2 and J usage is TRBJ2-1; the D is unclear. The sample taken for sequencing was peripheral blood. In DNA, the CDR3 is TGTGCCAGCAGCTTAGGATCGCACAGCTCCTACAATGAGCAGTTCTTC. This sequence encodes CASSLGSHSSYNEQFF.